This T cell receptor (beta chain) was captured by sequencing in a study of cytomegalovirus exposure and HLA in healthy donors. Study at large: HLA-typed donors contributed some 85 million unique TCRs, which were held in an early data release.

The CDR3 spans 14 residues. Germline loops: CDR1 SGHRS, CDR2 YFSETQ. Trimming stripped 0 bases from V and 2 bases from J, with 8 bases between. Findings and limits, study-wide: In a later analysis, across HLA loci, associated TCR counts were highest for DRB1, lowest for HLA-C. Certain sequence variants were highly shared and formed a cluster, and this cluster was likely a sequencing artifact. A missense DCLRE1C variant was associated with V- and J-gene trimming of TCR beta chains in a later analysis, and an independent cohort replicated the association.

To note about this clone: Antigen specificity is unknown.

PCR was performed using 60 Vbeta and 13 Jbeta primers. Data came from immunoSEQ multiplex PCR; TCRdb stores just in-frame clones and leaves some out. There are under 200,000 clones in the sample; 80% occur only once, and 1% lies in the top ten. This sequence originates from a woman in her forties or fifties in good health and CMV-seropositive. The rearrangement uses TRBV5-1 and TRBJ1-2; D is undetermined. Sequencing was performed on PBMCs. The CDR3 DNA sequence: TGCGCCAGCAGCTTGGACGGAGTAAACTATGGCTACACCTTC. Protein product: CASSLDGVNYGYTF.